This T cell receptor beta chain was identified in a study of shared clonotypes between healthy human individuals. Points on this clone: Its specificity is not known.

Selected positively for CCR7 and CD45RO-negative, naive CD8 cells excluded terminally differentiated effector memory CD45RA+ cells. The CDR3 length is 13 residues. Looked up from germline, CDR1 is SNHLY and CDR2 is FYNNEI. With 0 bases removed from V and 8 bases from J, the gap between germline ends came to 7 bases. The authors ran the assay at deep level. This table comes from immunoSEQ multiplex PCR, and its TCRdb copy is limited to in-frame clones, with some not included. Seen here are more than 2 million clones, roughly 95% observed once, and the top ten hold roughly 1%. Findings of the study overall: A few donors had about 5% of their naive CD4 clonotypes in common. Few donors limited the genetic and exposure-history diversity represented.

What was sequenced was naive CD8+ T cells sorted from blood. This receptor was identified in a man between 18 and 35 years old in good health. The chain uses TRBV2 and TRBJ2-2; D is unresolved. This CDR3 reads CASSEALRGELFF. As DNA, the CDR3 is TGTGCCAGCAGTGAAGCGCTAAGGGGGGAGCTGTTTTTT. The whole variable domain, filled in from reference TRBV2 and TRBJ2-2, reads EPEVTQTPSHQVTQMGQEVILRCVPISNHLYFYWYRQILGQKVEFLVSFYNNEISEKSEIFDDQFSVERPDGSNFTLKIRSTKLEDSAMYFCASSEALRGELFFGEGSRLTVL.